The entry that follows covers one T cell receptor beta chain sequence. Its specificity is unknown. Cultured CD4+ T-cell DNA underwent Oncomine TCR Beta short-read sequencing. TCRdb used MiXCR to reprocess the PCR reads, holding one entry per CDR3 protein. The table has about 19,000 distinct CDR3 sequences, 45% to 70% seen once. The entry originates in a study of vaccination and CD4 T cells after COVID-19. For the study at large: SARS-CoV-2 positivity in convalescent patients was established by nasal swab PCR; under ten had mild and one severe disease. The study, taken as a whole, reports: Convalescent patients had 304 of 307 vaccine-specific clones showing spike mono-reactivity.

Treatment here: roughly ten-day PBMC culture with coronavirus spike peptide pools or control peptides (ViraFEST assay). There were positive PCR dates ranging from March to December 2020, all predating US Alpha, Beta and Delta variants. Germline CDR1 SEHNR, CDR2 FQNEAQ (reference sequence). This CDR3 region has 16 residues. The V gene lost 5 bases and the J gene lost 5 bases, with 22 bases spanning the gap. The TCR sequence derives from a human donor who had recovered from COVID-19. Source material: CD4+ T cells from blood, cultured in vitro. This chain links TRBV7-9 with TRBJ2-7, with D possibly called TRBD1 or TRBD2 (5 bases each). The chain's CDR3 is CASSPSWRNRGHEQYF. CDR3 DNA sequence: TGTGCCAGCAGCCCCTCTTGGCGAAACCGGGGCCACGAGCAGTACTTC.